These 21 T cell receptor beta chains were all obtained from the same sample, sequenced in a study of blood T cell repertoires in COVID-19. Repertoires were generated with immunoSEQ multiplex PCR, while TCRdb's copy carries only in-frame clones and drops some. The sample yields some 140,000 clones, 70% to 90% seen once. The sequenced material came from peripheral blood. The receptors derive from a woman between 50 and 59 years old who had recovered from COVID-19.

This chain links TRBV9 with TRBJ1-2; the match to TRBD1 covers 9 bases. Germline-derived CDR1 and CDR2 are SGDLS and YYNGEE. This CDR3 contains 15 residues. V was pared by 1 base and J by 6 bases, with 7 bases of the junction left unmatched. In nucleotides, the CDR3 is TGTGCCAGCAGCGTAAGGTCCACAGGGGGCGATGGCTACACCTTC. The encoded protein is CASSVRSTGGDGYTF.

This rearrangement joins TRBV19 to TRBJ2-1; perhaps TRBD2 as D (6 bases). The germline CDR1 and CDR2 sequences are LNHDA and SQIVND (reference sequence). CDR3 size: 12 residues. V dropped 6 bases and J dropped 12 bases, with 15 bases sitting between them. Written as DNA, the CDR3 is TGTGCCAGTAGGGAGGGGCCCCAAAGGCAGTTCTTC. Its protein is CASREGPQRQFF.

This chain uses TRBV19 with TRBJ2-4, with TRBD2 as a possible D gene (6 bases). V was clipped by 3 bases and J by 6 bases, with 12 bases between them. CDR3 size: 14 residues. Germline V gene data show CDR1 as LNHDA and CDR2 as SQIVND (reference sequence). CDR3: CASSIGGDSNIQYF. CDR3 coding DNA: TGTGCCAGTAGTATCGGTGGGGACTCAAACATTCAGTACTTC.

The count of this clone is one. J is TRBJ1-5 and V is TRBV28; D not resolved. CDR3 size: 15 residues. Trimming left V 3 bases short and J 0 bases short, with 9 bases between. Germline V gene sequence: CDR1 MDHEN, CDR2 SYDVKM. CDR3 coding DNA: TGTGCCAGCAGTTTGATGGGCACTAGCAATCAGCCCCAGCATTTT. Its protein is CASSLMGTSNQPQHF.

The chain uses TRBV9 and TRBJ1-4; D gene ambiguous. Per germline, CDR1 SGDLS and CDR2 YYNGEE. The V and J ends lost 4 bases and 8 bases respectively, with 12 bases between them. The CDR3 is 13 amino acids. CDR3 DNA sequence: TGTGCCAGCAGCTCCCAGCGCGCGGAAAAACTGTTTTTT. It specifies CASSSQRAEKLFF.

The chain employs TRBV15 and TRBJ1-3; the D gene is possibly TRBD1 (6 bases). The CDR3 has 16 amino acids. Germline V lookup: CDR1 LNHNV, CDR2 YYDKDF (reference sequence). V gave up 0 bases and J gave up 2 bases, with 11 bases separating them. CDR3 in DNA: TGTGCCACCAGCAGAGATGGGAAGGGGGCTGGAAACACCATATATTTT. It specifies CATSRDGKGAGNTIYF.

This sequence joins TRBV15 and TRBJ1-2, with D possibly being TRBD1 (6 bases). The ends were cut back, 6 bases at V and 4 bases at J, with 18 bases in the middle. The germline gives CDR1 LNHNV, CDR2 YYDKDF (reference sequence). CDR3 size: 15 residues. The CDR3, as DNA: TGTGCCACCAGAGCGACCAGGGGATTGGGCTATGGCTACACCTTC. It is translated as CATRATRGLGYGYTF.

The J gene is TRBJ1-2, the V gene TRBV28, with 8 bases identical to TRBD1. V dropped 5 bases and J dropped 4; count of bases not matched to a gene: 12. This CDR3 is built from 16 residues. The germline gives CDR1 MDHEN, CDR2 SYDVKM. Here the CDR3 DNA reads TGTGCCAGCAGTCCGGGGACAGGCGCTCGTCTCTATGGCTACACCTTC. It encodes CASSPGTGARLYGYTF.

The chain has TRBV2 and TRBJ2-1; 8 bases are shared with TRBD2. The J segment lost 4 bases and the V segment lost 6 bases, leaving 5 bases of the junction unmatched. Germline CDR1 reads SNHLY; CDR2 reads FYNNEI. There are 14 residues in the CDR3. The DNA of the CDR3 is TGTGCCAGCAGGCGACTAGCGACTTACAATGAGCAGTTCTTC. Amino acids: CASRRLATYNEQFF.

This rearrangement joins TRBV6-2 or TRBV6-3 to TRBJ1-1, with TRBD1 as a possible D gene (6 bases). Germline CDR1 is MNHEY and CDR2 is SVGEGT. CDR3 size: 18 residues. Trimming shortened V by 2 bases and J by 0 bases, and 19 bases separated the two germline ends. CDR3 DNA: TGTGCCAGCAGTTACCTTCTTCCTAGGGGGGGCATGAACACTGAAGCTTTCTTT. The encoded protein is CASSYLLPRGGMNTEAFF.

The rearrangement uses TRBV9 and TRBJ1-1; D remains unclear. V shed 8 bases and J shed 0 bases, with 11 bases lying between them. Germline-derived CDR1 and CDR2 are SGDLS and YYNGEE. The CDR3 totals 13 residues. CDR3 loop: CARYPRMNTEAFF. The CDR3 DNA is TGTGCCAGATACCCGCGAATGAACACTGAAGCTTTCTTT.

The chain links TRBV5-1 to TRBJ2-7; 11 bases match TRBD1. This CDR3 spans 17 amino acids. The germline gives CDR1 SGHRS, CDR2 YFSETQ. V lost 0 bases, J lost 2 bases, and 7 bases stayed unmatched. CDR3 in DNA: TGCGCCAGCAGCTTGGGGGCCGGGACAGGGGGAACCTACGAGCAGTACTTC. Residues: CASSLGAGTGGTYEQYF.

Notes on this clone: A read error is possible here, since a much larger clone lies one base away. The chain is built from TRBV7-3 and TRBJ1-1; TRBD1 matches 8 bases. Germline assignment: CDR1 SGHTA and CDR2 FQGTGA. This CDR3 has 13 residues. Losses at the gene ends were 6 bases for V and 4 bases for J; bases not matched to a gene: 4. CDR3 nucleotide sequence: TGTGCCAGCAGTCCTACAGGGGGCACTGAAGCTTTCTTT. Its translation is CASSPTGGTEAFF.

V and J are TRBV19 and TRBJ2-3; TRBD1 might be the D (6 bases). The V gene's germline CDR1 is LNHDA and CDR2 SQIVND (reference sequence). CDR3 length: 15 residues. With 4 bases removed from V and 4 bases from J, the gap between germline ends came to 15 bases. CDR3 bases: TGTGCCAGTAGTACAGACAGAAAGGGGGCAGATACGCAGTATTTT. The encoded protein is CASSTDRKGADTQYF.

The J gene is TRBJ1-5, the V gene TRBV5-1, with 7 bases identical to TRBD1. The CDR3 has 13 amino acids. Germline V gives CDR1 SGHRS, CDR2 YFSETQ. Trimming cost V 4 bases and J 4 bases; bases outside gene matches: 2. DNA for the CDR3: TGCGCCAGCAGCACGACAGGGAATCAGCCCCAGCATTTT. Translated: CASSTTGNQPQHF.

V and J are TRBV13 and TRBJ2-2; 9 positions agree with TRBD2. The trim removed 0 bases at V and 1 base at J, leaving 6 bases unmatched. Germline lookup yields CDR1 PRHDT and CDR2 FYEKMQ (reference sequence). This CDR3 spans 18 amino acids. The CDR3 sequence is CASSLGLAGRRNTGELFF. The CDR3 bases are TGTGCCAGCAGCTTAGGCCTAGCGGGAAGGAGGAACACCGGGGAGCTGTTTTTT.

V gene TRBV28 combines with J gene TRBJ2-3, with D possibly matching TRBD2 (6 bases). CDR3 length: 14 residues. The V gene lost 7 bases and the J gene lost 2 bases, with 13 bases spanning the gap. Germline V gene data show CDR1 as MDHEN and CDR2 as SYDVKM. CDR3 loop: CASTGAGLTDTQYF. The DNA of the CDR3 is TGTGCCAGCACCGGGGCGGGACTCACAGATACGCAGTATTTT.

In regard to this clone: Other DNA sequences in the same sample also yield this CDR3. This chain's CDR3 is CATGQGLYEQYF. As DNA, the CDR3 is TGTGCCACCGGACAGGGGCTTTACGAGCAGTACTTC. This chain joins TRBV19 and TRBJ2-7; 9 nucleotides line up with TRBD1. Germline CDR1 reads LNHDA; CDR2 reads SQIVND (reference sequence). Trimming took 10 bases from V and 4 from J; bases not matched to a gene: 5. The CDR3 spans 12 residues.

The chain recombines TRBV5-1 with TRBJ1-1; TRBD1 is a possible D gene (5 bases). Germline CDR1 and CDR2: SGHRS and YFSETQ. V lost 6 bases and J 2 bases, leaving 20 bases between the germline ends. The CDR3 is 16 residues long. The CDR3 sequence: CASTSQGTIRNTEAFF. The DNA for the CDR3 is TGCGCCAGCACCTCGCAGGGAACAATCCGAAACACTGAAGCTTTCTTT.

V and J are TRBV19 and TRBJ2-4, with 7 bases fitting TRBD1. V dropped 5 bases and J dropped 0; count of bases not matched to a gene: 10. From germline, CDR1 is LNHDA and CDR2 SQIVND (reference sequence). CDR3 length equals 17 residues. This chain's CDR3 is CASSPRGQRLAKNIQYF. The CDR3 region has the DNA TGTGCCAGTAGTCCAAGGGGACAGAGACTAGCCAAAAACATTCAGTACTTC. The full variable domain, its missing parts supplied by reference TRBV19 and TRBJ2-4, is DGGITQSPKYLFRKEGQNVTLSCEQNLNHDAMYWYRQDPGQGLRLIYYSQIVNDFQKGDIAEGYSVSREKKESFPLTVTSAQKNPTAFYLCASSPRGQRLAKNIQYFGAGTRLSVL.

The chain recombines TRBV7-9 with TRBJ2-5; 9 positions match TRBD2. After removal of 5 bases from V and 2 bases from J, the junction contained 12 bases not matched to a gene. The CDR3 spans 17 residues. CDR1 is SEHNR and CDR2 is FQNEAQ in the germline V gene (reference sequence). The CDR3 loop is CASSPGGLAGLQETQYF. The DNA for the CDR3 is TGTGCCAGCAGCCCCGGTGGCCTAGCGGGATTACAAGAGACCCAGTACTTC.